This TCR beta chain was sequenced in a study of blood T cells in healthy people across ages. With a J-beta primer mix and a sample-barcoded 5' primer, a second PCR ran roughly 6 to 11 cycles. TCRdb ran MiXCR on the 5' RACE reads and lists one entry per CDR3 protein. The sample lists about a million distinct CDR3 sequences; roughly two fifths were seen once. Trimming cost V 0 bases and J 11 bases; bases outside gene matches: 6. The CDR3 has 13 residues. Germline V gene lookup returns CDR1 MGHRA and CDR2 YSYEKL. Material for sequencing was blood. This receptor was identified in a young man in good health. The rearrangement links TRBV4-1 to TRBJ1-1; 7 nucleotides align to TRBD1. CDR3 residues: CASSQETGNKAFF. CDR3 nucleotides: TGCGCCAGCAGCCAAGAGACAGGGAACAAGGCTTTCTTT.